These T cell receptor beta chains were read from a single sample in a study of identical twins' blood T cells. TCRdb reanalysed the 5' RACE reads using MiXCR and keeps one entry per CDR3 protein. This table has roughly 340,000 distinct CDR3 sequences, about 28% appearing once. Sequencing was performed on PBMCs. These receptors were collected from a woman aged 18-49 years in good health. Both conserved end residues are part of each CDR3. The D gene is left open where the match is weak. The size entry is marked missing in some rows and otherwise reads once, few, many or a size class.

J gene | V gene | D gene | clone size | CDR3 protein | CDR3 DNA
TRBJ1-3 | TRBV4-3 | NA | NA | CASSQVAGREPSGNTIYF | TGCGCCAGCAGCCAAGTGGCAGGGCGCGAACCCTCTGGAAACACCATATATTTT
TRBJ1-6 | TRBV10-2 | TRBD1 | NA | CASRGWGTENSPLHF | TGCGCCAGCAGGGGGTGGGGGACAGAAAATTCACCCCTCCACTTT
TRBJ1-1 | TRBV20-1 | NA | few | CSATALRPEAFF | TGCAGTGCCACAGCTCTCCGTCCTGAAGCTTTCTTT
TRBJ1-5 | TRBV5-1 | NA | many | CASSANEGNQPQHF | TGCGCCAGCAGCGCGAATGAGGGCAATCAGCCCCAGCATTTT
TRBJ1-1 | TRBV3-1 | NA | NA | CASSQAPWKGIRTEAFF | TGTGCCAGCAGCCAGGCCCCCTGGAAAGGTATAAGGACTGAAGCTTTCTTT
TRBJ1-4 | TRBV20-1 | NA | few | CSARWGPNEKLFF | TGCAGTGCCCGATGGGGTCCTAATGAAAAACTGTTTTTT
TRBJ1-1 | TRBV7-6 | NA | NA | CASSLTGNTGAFF | TGTGCCAGCAGTCTTACAGGGAACACTGGAGCTTTCTTT
TRBJ1-1 | TRBV6-1 | NA | NA | CASRPLDDPEAFF | TGTGCCAGCAGACCACTAGACGATCCTGAAGCTTTCTTT
TRBJ2-3 | TRBV19 | NA | NA | CASNRGLWTDTQYF | TGTGCCAGTAACCGGGGACTGTGGACAGATACGCAGTATTTT
TRBJ2-3 | TRBV5-1 | TRBD2 | NA | CASSFSASGVPGTQYF | TGCGCCAGCAGCTTTTCCGCTAGCGGGGTCCCAGGTACGCAGTATTTT
TRBJ1-5 | TRBV19 | TRBD1 | NA | CASSRLGGTVQPQHF | TGTGCCAGTAGCAGGCTTGGGGGGACAGTCCAGCCCCAGCATTTT
TRBJ2-2 | TRBV5-6 | NA | NA | CASSLRLTRRRGTGELFF | TGTGCCAGCAGCTTGCGGCTCACTAGGAGGCGTGGCACCGGGGAGCTGTTTTTT
TRBJ1-5 | TRBV7-9 | NA | NA | CASSLAHRDQPQHF | TGTGCCAGCAGCTTAGCACACAGAGATCAGCCCCAGCATTTT
TRBJ2-3 | TRBV5-6 | TRBD2 | few | CASSYPSGRDPDTQYF | TGTGCCAGCAGCTACCCTAGCGGGAGGGACCCAGATACGCAGTATTTT
TRBJ2-1 | TRBV7-2 | TRBD2 | NA | CASSLWASGNNEQFF | TGTGCCAGCAGCTTATGGGCTAGCGGTAACAATGAGCAGTTCTTC
TRBJ2-5 | TRBV20-1 | NA | NA | CSARLGLPGETQYF | TGCAGTGCTAGGTTGGGCCTTCCCGGGGAGACCCAGTACTTC
TRBJ1-1 | TRBV29-1 | NA | NA | CSGLRGNTEAFF | TGCAGCGGCCTCAGGGGGAACACTGAAGCTTTCTTT
TRBJ2-3 | TRBV7-9 | TRBD1 | NA | CASSPQGASDTQYF | TGTGCCAGCAGCCCACAGGGGGCATCAGATACGCAGTATTTT